What follows are 3 T cell receptor beta chains derived from one specimen sequenced in a study of blood T cell repertoires in COVID-19. Using immunoSEQ multiplex PCR, the repertoire was profiled, and TCRdb retains in-frame clones only, with some absent. The sample records around 250,000 clones, approximately 84% being singletons. Sample: PBMCs or T cells enriched from blood (not recorded which). The receptors were sampled from a woman aged 50 to 60 who had been exposed to COVID-19.

The chain is built from TRBV12-3 or TRBV12-4 and TRBJ1-1; 10 nucleotides agree with TRBD1. This CDR3 spans 12 amino acids. J was trimmed by 9 bases and V by 5 bases; bases with no gene match: 3. The CDR3 spells CASSRTGGKAFF. The DNA for the CDR3 is TGTGCCAGCAGTCGGACAGGGGGTAAAGCTTTCTTT.

This chain joins TRBV19 and TRBJ1-3; D not certain. Germline V CDR1 and CDR2: LNHDA, SQIVND (reference sequence). V was pared by 9 bases and J by 0 bases, with 6 bases between. The CDR3 is 12 amino acids. For the CDR3, the DNA is TGTGCCAGCACCTACTCTGGAAACACCATATATTTT. As protein: CASTYSGNTIYF.

There are a few counts of this clone. The chain has TRBV10-3 and TRBJ2-7, with 8 bases matching TRBD2. The germline V gene has CDR1 ENHRY and CDR2 SYGVKD. The CDR3 spans 14 residues. Trimming cost V 6 bases and J 7 bases; bases outside gene matches: 11. The CDR3 DNA reads as TGTGCCATCAGACCCCCGGGGGGGCGGAATGAGCAGTACTTC. It encodes CAIRPPGGRNEQYF.